Reported below is one T cell receptor beta chain. This sample was included in a study of blood T cell repertoires in COVID-19. Study context: In each case, the material was cDNA or gDNA derived from T cells, B-cell-depleted T cells, or PBMCs.

Assay used: immunoSEQ multiplex PCR; TCRdb lists only in-frame clones, some missing. The profile shows some 390,000 clones, roughly 86% of them singletons. With 0 bases removed from V and 1 base from J, the gap between germline ends came to 12 bases. CDR1 is SGHVS, CDR2 FQNEAQ, per germline. The CDR3 consists of 17 residues. The chain has TRBV7-8 and TRBJ1-4; a possible D gene is TRBD1 (5 bases). This TCR was recovered from a woman in her twenties or thirties who had recovered from COVID-19. Specimen: PBMCs or T cells enriched from blood (not recorded which). CDR3 bases: TGTGCCAGCAGCTTAGCCCCTCTTCAGGGAACTAATGAAAAACTGTTTTTT. Protein: CASSLAPLQGTNEKLFF.